This T cell receptor (beta chain) derives from a study of cytomegalovirus exposure and HLA in healthy donors. Study results and caveats: Some V segments could not be told apart, so they were left out, TRBV6-2 and TRBV6-3 among them.

Concerning this clone: The antigen remains unidentified.

Germline CDR1 KGHSH, CDR2 LQKENI. With 4 bases removed from V and 2 bases from J, the gap between germline ends came to 12 bases. The CDR3 length is 14 residues. The PCR employed 60 Vbeta primers together with 13 Jbeta primers. The protocol was immunoSEQ multiplex PCR, while the TCRdb copy is restricted to in-frame clones and leaves out a portion. Found here are 150,000 to 200,000 clones, about 75% of them singletons; the top ten hold roughly 7.6%. The TCR was taken from a woman aged 35 to 49 in good health and CMV-seropositive. The gene calls are TRBV18 and TRBJ2-7, with D perhaps TRBD1 (6 bases). Sequencing used PBMCs. The CDR3 nucleotides read TGTGCCAGCTCACGCCCGACAGGACCCTACGAGCAGTACTTC. Translated: CASSRPTGPYEQYF.